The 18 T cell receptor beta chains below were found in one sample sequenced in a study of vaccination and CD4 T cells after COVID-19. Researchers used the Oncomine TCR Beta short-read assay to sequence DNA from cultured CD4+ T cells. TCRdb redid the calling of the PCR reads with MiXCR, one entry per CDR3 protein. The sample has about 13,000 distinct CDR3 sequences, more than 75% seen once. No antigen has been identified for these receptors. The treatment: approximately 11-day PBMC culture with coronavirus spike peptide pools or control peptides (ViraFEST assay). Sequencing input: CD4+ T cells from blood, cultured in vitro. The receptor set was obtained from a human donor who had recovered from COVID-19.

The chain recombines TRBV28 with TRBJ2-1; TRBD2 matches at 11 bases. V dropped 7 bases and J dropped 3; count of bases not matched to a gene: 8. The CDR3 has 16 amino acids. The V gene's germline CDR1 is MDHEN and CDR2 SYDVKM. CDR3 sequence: CASTSEGLADYNEQFF. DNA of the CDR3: TGTGCCAGCACCTCAGAGGGACTAGCGGACTACAATGAGCAGTTCTTC.

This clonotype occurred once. In DNA, the CDR3 is TGCAGTGCAAAGAGTCTTGGCGGGAGAACAGATACGCAGTATTTT. Its protein product is CSAKSLGGRTDTQYF. This rearrangement joins TRBV20-1 to TRBJ2-3, with 7 bases identical to TRBD2. Per the germline V gene, CDR1 is DFQATT and CDR2 is SNEGSKA (reference sequence). This CDR3 spans 15 amino acids. Losses at the gene ends were 6 bases for V and 3 bases for J; bases not matched to a gene: 12.

CDR3 DNA: TGTGCCAGCACCCAGGGCCCGGGAATGGGACAAGAGACCCAGTACTTC. Its protein is CASTQGPGMGQETQYF. This chain links TRBV6-1 with TRBJ2-5; D tentatively reads TRBD1 or TRBD2 (5 bases each). V was shortened by 7 bases and J by 2 bases, with 20 bases between the two germline ends. The CDR3 is made up of 16 amino acids. Germline values: CDR1 MNHNS, CDR2 SASEGT.

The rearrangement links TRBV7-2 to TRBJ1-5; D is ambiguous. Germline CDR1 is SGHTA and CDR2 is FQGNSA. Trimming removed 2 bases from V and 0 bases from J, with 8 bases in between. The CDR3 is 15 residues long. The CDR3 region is CASSLTGNSNQPQHF. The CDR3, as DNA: TGTGCCAGCAGCTTAACCGGGAATAGCAATCAGCCCCAGCATTTT. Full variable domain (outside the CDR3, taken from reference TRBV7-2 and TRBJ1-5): GAGVSQSPSNKVTEKGKDVELRCDPISGHTALYWYRQSLGQGLEFLIYFQGNSAPDKSGLPSDRFSAERTGGSVSTLTIQRTQQEDSAVYLCASSLTGNSNQPQHFGDGTRLSIL.

CDR3 loop: CSARVSRRGRDTEAFF. The CDR3 nucleotides read TGCAGTGCTAGAGTGTCACGCAGGGGGCGCGACACTGAAGCTTTCTTT. The J gene is TRBJ1-1, the V gene TRBV20-1, with 8 bases that match TRBD1. The CDR3 has 16 amino acids. V was pared by 1 base and J by 3 bases, with 10 bases of the junction left unmatched. Germline assignment: CDR1 DFQATT and CDR2 SNEGSKA (reference sequence).

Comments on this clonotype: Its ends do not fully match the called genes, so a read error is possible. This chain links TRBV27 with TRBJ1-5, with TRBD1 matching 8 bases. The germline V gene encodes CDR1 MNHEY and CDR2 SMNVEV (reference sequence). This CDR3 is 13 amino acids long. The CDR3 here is CASRRTGNQHQHF. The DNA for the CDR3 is TGTGCCAGCAGGCGGACAGGGAATCAGCACCAGCATTTT.

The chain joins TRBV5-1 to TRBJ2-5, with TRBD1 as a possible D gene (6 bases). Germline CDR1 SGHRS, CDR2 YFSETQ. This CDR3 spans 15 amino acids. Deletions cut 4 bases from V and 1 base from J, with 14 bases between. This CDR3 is CASSPGQFVQETQYF. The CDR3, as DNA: TGCGCCAGCAGCCCTGGACAGTTTGTCCAAGAGACCCAGTACTTC.

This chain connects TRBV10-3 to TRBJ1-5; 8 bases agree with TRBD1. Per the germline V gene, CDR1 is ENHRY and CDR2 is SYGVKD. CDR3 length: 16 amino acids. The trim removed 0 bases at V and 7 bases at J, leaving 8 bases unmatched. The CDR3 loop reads CAISESAGGWGQPQHF. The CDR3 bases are TGTGCCATCAGTGAGTCGGCAGGGGGCTGGGGGCAGCCCCAGCATTTT.

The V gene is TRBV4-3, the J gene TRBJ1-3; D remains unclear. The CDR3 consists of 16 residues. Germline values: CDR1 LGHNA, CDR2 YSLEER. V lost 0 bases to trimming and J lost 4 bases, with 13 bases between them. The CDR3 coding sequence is TGCGCCAGCAGCCAAGATTGGGTTACGGGCGGAAACACCATATATTTT. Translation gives CASSQDWVTGGNTIYF.

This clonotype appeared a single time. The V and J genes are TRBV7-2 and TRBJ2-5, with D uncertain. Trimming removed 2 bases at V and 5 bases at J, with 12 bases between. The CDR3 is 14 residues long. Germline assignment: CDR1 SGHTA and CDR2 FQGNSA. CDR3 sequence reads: CASSLNFPGETQYF. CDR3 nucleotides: TGTGCCAGCAGCTTAAATTTTCCGGGCGAGACCCAGTACTTC.

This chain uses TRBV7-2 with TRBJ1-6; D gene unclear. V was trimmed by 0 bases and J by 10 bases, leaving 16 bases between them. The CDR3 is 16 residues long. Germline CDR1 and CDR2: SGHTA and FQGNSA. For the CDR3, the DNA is TGTGCCAGCAGCTTAGCCATTACCAGTGTGGGCTCACCCCTCCACTTT. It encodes CASSLAITSVGSPLHF.

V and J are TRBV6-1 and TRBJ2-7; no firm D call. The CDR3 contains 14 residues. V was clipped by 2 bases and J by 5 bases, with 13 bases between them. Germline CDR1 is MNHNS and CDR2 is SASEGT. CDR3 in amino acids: CASSESHKGNEQYF. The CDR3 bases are TGTGCCAGCAGTGAAAGTCATAAAGGAAACGAGCAGTACTTC.

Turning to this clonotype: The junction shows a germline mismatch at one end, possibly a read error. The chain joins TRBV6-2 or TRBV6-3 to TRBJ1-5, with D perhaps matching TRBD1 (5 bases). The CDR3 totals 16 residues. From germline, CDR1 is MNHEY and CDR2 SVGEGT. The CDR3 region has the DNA TGTACCAGCAGTTACCCTGGAGGGGCATACAATCAGCCCCAGCATTTT. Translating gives CTSSYPGGAYNQPQHF.

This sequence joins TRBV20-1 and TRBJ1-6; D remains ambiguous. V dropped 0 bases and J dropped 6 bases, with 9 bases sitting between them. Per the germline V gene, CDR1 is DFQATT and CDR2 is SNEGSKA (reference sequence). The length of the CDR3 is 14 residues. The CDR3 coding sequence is TGCAGTGCTAGAGATCTCGGAACTAATTCACCCCTCCACTTT. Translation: CSARDLGTNSPLHF.

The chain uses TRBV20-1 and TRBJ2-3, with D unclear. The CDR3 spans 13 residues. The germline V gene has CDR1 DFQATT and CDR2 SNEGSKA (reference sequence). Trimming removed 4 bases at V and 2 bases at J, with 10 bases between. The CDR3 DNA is TGCAGTGCTACGGCCCCCTCCACAGATACGCAGTATTTT. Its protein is CSATAPSTDTQYF.

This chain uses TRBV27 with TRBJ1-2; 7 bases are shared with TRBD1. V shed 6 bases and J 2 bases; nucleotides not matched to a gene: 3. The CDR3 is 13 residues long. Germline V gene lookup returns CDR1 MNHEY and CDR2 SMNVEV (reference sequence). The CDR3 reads CASRDRVNYGYTF. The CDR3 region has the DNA TGTGCCAGCAGAGACAGGGTGAACTATGGCTACACCTTC.

The CDR3 spells CASSKGGGLEAFF. The CDR3 bases are TGTGCCAGCAGCAAAGGGGGGGGCCTTGAAGCTTTCTTT. This rearrangement joins TRBV12-3 or TRBV12-4 to TRBJ1-1; D perhaps matches TRBD1 (6 bases). CDR3 length: 13 amino acids. The V and J ends lost 6 bases and 7 bases respectively, with 15 bases between them.

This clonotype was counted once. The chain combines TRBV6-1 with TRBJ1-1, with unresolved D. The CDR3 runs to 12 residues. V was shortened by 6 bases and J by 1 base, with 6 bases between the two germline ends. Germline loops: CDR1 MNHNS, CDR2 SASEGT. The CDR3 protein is CASRAWNTEAFF. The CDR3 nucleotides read TGTGCCAGCAGAGCCTGGAACACTGAAGCTTTCTTT.